Reported below is one T cell receptor (beta chain). The target antigen is unknown. This entry belongs to a study of cytomegalovirus exposure and HLA in healthy donors. Notes on the study in general: Listed as cytomegalovirus-associated were over 150 TCR beta chains. Per a prior analysis, the majority of TCR beta V segments were productive roughly 87% or roughly 30% of the time.

Germline lookup yields CDR1 PRHDT and CDR2 FYEKMQ (reference sequence). V lost 11 bases and J 3 bases, leaving 11 bases between the germline ends. The CDR3 is made up of 12 amino acids. The PCR contained 60 Vbeta and 13 Jbeta primers. This table comes from immunoSEQ multiplex PCR, and its TCRdb copy is limited to in-frame clones, with some not included. The sample lists tens of thousands of clones, approximately 81% occurring once. The chain is built from TRBV13 and TRBJ2-1; D gene unclear. The sample comprised PBMCs. This TCR was sampled from a woman under 40 in good health and CMV-seropositive. This CDR3 is CARQTYYNEQFF. The CDR3 nucleotides read TGTGCCCGGCAGACTTACTACAATGAGCAGTTCTTC. Using reference TRBV13 and TRBJ2-1 for the parts outside the CDR3, the full variable domain is AAGVIQSPRHLIKEKRETATLKCYPIPRHDTVYWYQQGPGQDPQFLISFYEKMQSDKGSIPDRFSAQQFSDYHSELNMSSLELGDSALYFCARQTYYNEQFFGPGTRLTVL.